There are many counts of the clone carrying this T cell receptor beta chain. Its cognate antigen is unknown. The source of the sample is a study of early T cells in non-severe SARS-CoV-2 infection. About the research overall: Investigators sequenced bulk RNA drawn from unsorted whole blood, and chains remained unpaired.

Study results and limitations: Private and CD4 specificities were missed by VDJdb matching, which favored anti-spike CD8 responses.

Separate cDNA molecules each had unique molecular identifiers attached to them. TCRdb reprocessed the 5' RACE reads via MiXCR and lists one record per CDR3 protein. The data hold tens of thousands of distinct CDR3 sequences, with roughly 8.7% observed a single time. Looked up from germline, CDR1 is SGHNT and CDR2 is YYREEE (reference sequence). The CDR3 is made up of 16 amino acids. The ends lost 3 bases at V and 0 bases at J; junction bases unmatched: 2. The receptor's source is an adult who was a healthcare worker with PCR-confirmed SARS-CoV-2 infection or an uninfected control (not recorded which). The chain joins TRBV5-4 to TRBJ2-1; TRBD2 matches at 11 bases. Sequenced material: whole blood. The CDR3 nucleotides are TGTGCCAGCAGCTCAGGACTAGCGGGCTCCTACAATGAGCAGTTCTTC. It is translated as CASSSGLAGSYNEQFF.